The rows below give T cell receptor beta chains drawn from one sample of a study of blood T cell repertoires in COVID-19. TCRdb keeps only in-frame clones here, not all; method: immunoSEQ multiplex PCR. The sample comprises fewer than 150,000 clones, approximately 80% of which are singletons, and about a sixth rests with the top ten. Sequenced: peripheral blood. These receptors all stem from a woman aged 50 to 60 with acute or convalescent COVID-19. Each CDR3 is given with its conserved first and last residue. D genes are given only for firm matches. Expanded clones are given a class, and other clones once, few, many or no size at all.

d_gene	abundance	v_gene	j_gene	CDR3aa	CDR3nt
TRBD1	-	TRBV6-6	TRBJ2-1	CASRGTGGINEQFF	TGTGCCAGCAGGGGGACAGGGGGTATCAATGAGCAGTTCTTC
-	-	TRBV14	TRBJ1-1	CASSLGGGSVNTEAFF	TGTGCCAGCAGCCTTGGGGGGGGGAGTGTTAACACTGAAGCTTTCTTT
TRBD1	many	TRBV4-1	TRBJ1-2	CASSQDKDRANYGYTF	TGCGCCAGCAGCCAAGATAAGGACAGGGCTAACTATGGCTACACCTTC
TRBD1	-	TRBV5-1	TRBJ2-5	CASSGRQGAFETQYF	TGCGCCAGCAGCGGACGTCAGGGGGCCTTTGAGACCCAGTACTTC
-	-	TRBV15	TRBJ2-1	CATSRADRGRQGNEQFF	TGTGCCACCAGCAGAGCAGACCGGGGGAGACAGGGTAATGAGCAGTTCTTC
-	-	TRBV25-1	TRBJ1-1	CASSLNWGRYTEAFF	TGTGCCAGCAGCCTGAATTGGGGGCGGTATACTGAAGCTTTCTTT
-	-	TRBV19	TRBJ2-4	CASSPPYKDTAKNIQYF	TGTGCCAGTAGTCCGCCCTACAAGGACACAGCCAAAAACATTCAGTACTTC
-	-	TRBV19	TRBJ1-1	CASSQRTNTEAFF	TGTGCCAGTAGCCAGAGGACTAACACTGAAGCTTTCTTT
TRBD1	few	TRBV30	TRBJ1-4	CAWSATGRTNEKLFF	TGTGCCTGGAGTGCGACAGGGAGGACTAATGAAAAACTGTTTTTT
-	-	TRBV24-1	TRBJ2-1	CATLGGGGEQFF	TGTGCCACCCTCGGTGGGGGAGGTGAGCAGTTCTTC
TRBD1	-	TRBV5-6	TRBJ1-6	CASSLGPLGQGADSPLHF	TGTGCCAGCAGCTTGGGGCCCCTAGGACAGGGTGCGGATTCACCCCTCCACTTT
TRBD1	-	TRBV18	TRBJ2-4	CASSPRTGGKNIQYF	TGTGCCAGCTCACCAAGGACAGGGGGCAAAAACATTCAGTACTTC
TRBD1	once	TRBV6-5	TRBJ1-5	CAGGTDSNQPQHF	TGTGCCGGCGGGACAGACAGCAATCAGCCCCAGCATTTT
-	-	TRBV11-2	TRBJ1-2	CASSRDGFGYTF	TGTGCCAGCAGTCGCGACGGGTTCGGCTACACCTTC
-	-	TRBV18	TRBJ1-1	CASSPAITGNTEAFF	TGTGCCAGCTCACCGGCTATAACAGGTAACACTGAAGCTTTCTTT
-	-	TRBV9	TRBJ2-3	CASSATLGGADTQYF	TGTGCCAGCAGCGCCACGCTAGGGGGGGCAGATACGCAGTATTTT
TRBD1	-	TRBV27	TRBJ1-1	CASSRWTGTGTEAFF	TGTGCCAGCAGTAGATGGACAGGGACGGGCACTGAAGCTTTCTTT
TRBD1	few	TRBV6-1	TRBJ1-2	CASSDTGTDGYTF	TGTGCCAGCAGTGACACCGGGACAGATGGCTACACCTTC
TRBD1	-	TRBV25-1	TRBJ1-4	CASSDPGQGSEKLFF	TGTGCCAGCAGTGATCCAGGACAGGGCTCCGAAAAACTGTTTTTT
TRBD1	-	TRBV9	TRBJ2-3	CASSVRDRTDTQYF	TGTGCCAGCAGCGTCCGGGACAGAACGGATACGCAGTATTTT
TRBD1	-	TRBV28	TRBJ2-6	CASSSLLSGQASGANVLTF	TGTGCCAGCAGTTCGTTGCTGTCGGGACAGGCGTCTGGGGCCAACGTCCTGACTTTC
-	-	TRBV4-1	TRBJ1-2	CASSQSPGQKTGYTF	TGCGCCAGCAGCCAGTCCCCGGGACAAAAGACCGGCTACACCTTC
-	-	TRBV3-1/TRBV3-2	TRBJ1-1	CASSQDWAARGLNTEAFF	TGTGCCAGCAGCCAAGATTGGGCGGCCAGGGGTTTGAACACTGAAGCTTTCTTT
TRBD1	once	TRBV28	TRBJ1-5	CASSLSTGGHQPQHF	TGTGCCAGCAGTTTATCAACAGGGGGCCATCAGCCCCAGCATTTT
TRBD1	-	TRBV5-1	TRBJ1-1	CASSLQGVDTEAFF	TGCGCCAGCAGCTTGCAGGGGGTAGACACTGAAGCTTTCTTT
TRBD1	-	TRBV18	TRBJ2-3	CASSPQGQESTDTQYF	TGTGCCAGCTCACCACAGGGACAGGAGAGCACAGATACGCAGTATTTT
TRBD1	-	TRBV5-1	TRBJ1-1	CASSGTQGAKTEAFF	TGCGCCAGCAGCGGGACTCAGGGGGCGAAGACTGAAGCTTTCTTT